The clone carrying this T cell receptor (beta chain) appeared many times. Its antigen is not identified. The source of the sample is a study of spatial heterogeneity in lung cancer. Study-level information: Each time, sequencing found more beta-chain sequences than alpha-chain sequences. Each unique TCR and UMI combination was seen more than ten times on average in raw reads.

Trimming took off 3 bases at V and 4 bases at J, with 7 bases between the two ends. Germline-derived CDR1 and CDR2 are MDHEN and SYDVKM. This CDR3 is built from 13 residues. Study conclusions and caveats: Resection blood, more than follow-up blood, showed ubiquitous expanded tumor TCRs.

Stated time point: sample taken at primary tumor resection. Sequencing covered unsorted whole RNA taken from tumor, nontumor lung or frozen PBMC. TCR cDNA molecules each had a unique molecular identifier. Each CDR3 protein is one row after TCRdb ran MiXCR on the 5' RACE reads. The sample records roughly 54,000 distinct CDR3 sequences, 7.5% to 8% being singletons. The chain employs TRBV28 and TRBJ1-5; no firm D call. The sequencing here drew on PBMCs, taken at surgery. The source is a female donor with early-stage non-small cell lung cancer. CDR3 DNA: TGTGCCAGCAGTTTGGCCAGAAATCAGCCCCAGCATTTT. Its protein is CASSLARNQPQHF.